This paragraph reports one T cell receptor beta chain. This sample was taken from a study of blood T cells in healthy people across ages. Through a sample-barcoded 5' primer and a J-beta primer mix, a second PCR was run for about 7 to 12 cycles. A template-switch adaptor containing 12 random nucleotides labeled each cDNA molecule. Individual samples furnished no less than 3 million CDR3-containing paired-end reads apiece. One entry per CDR3 protein, called by TCRdb with MiXCR from the 5' RACE reads. The profile shows about 800,000 distinct CDR3 sequences, approximately 25% of them singletons. This CDR3 has 14 residues. Germline V gene sequence: CDR1 DFQATT, CDR2 SNEGSKA (reference sequence). V was cut by 6 bases and J by 4 bases, with 13 bases left in between. These same data were also listed under a study on T cells of mothers and their children. As that study records: It was through the M1S primer of the second PCR that sample barcodes and 2-4 random nucleotides were added.

This sequence originates from a boy aged 5-17 years in good health. This chain uses TRBV20-1 with TRBJ2-6; D is unclear. Sequenced input: blood. The CDR3 bases are TGCAGTGCGAAGGCTATGTGGGGGGCCAACGTCCTGACTTTC. Its protein product is CSAKAMWGANVLTF.